Listed below are T cell receptor beta chains from one sample, sequenced in a study of CD8+ T cells in alopecia areata. TCRdb's table, derived via immunoSEQ multiplex PCR, lists solely in-frame clones and lacks some. The sample consists of around 210,000 clones, just over 55% of them appearing once. The sample taken for sequencing was CD8+ T cells sorted from blood. Receptors originate from a human donor in good health. CDR3s include the opening cysteine and the closing phenylalanine or tryptophan. A D gene is named only where the DNA matches it firmly. Expanded clones get a size class; other rows say once, few or many, or leave the size out.

TRBV27	-	TRBJ2-3	-	TGTGCCAGCAGGGGTGACTCGCGCACAGATACGCAGTATTTT	CASRGDSRTDTQYF
TRBV6-5	-	TRBJ1-2	-	TGTGCCAGCAGTTATCGACAGTACTTCAACTATGGCTACACCTTC	CASSYRQYFNYGYTF
TRBV5-6	-	TRBJ2-6	-	TGTGCCAGCAGCTTCCCGGGAAGCTCTGGGGCCAACGTCCTGACTTTC	CASSFPGSSGANVLTF
TRBV9	-	TRBJ1-2	-	TGTGCCAGCAGCGTAGGGACGTCGGGGGATGGCTACACCTTC	CASSVGTSGDGYTF
TRBV5-1	-	TRBJ2-3	-	TGCGCCAGCAGCTTGGGCGTCTCCGATACGCAGTATTTT	CASSLGVSDTQYF
TRBV13	once	TRBJ2-7	TRBD1	TGTGCCAGCAGCGAGGGGACAGGGGGAGAGCAGTACTTC	CASSEGTGGEQYF
TRBV29-1	-	TRBJ1-4	-	TGCAGCGTCAGGGTGAGGGAAAAACTGTTTTTT	CSVRVREKLFF
TRBV4-1	-	TRBJ2-7	TRBD1	TGCGCCAGCAGCCCACAGGGGGGAGGCTACGAGCAGTACTTC	CASSPQGGGYEQYF
TRBV6-1	-	TRBJ1-6	-	TGTGCCAGAGCCCCGTTGAGCTCCTATAATTCACCCCTCCACTTT	CARAPLSSYNSPLHF
TRBV29-1	-	TRBJ1-2	-	TGCAGCGTTGAAGCGGACAACCTCTATGGCTACACCTTC	CSVEADNLYGYTF
TRBV27	-	TRBJ1-2	TRBD1	TGTGCCAGCAGTCAGGGACAGGGGGACCCCTGGGGCTACACCTTC	CASSQGQGDPWGYTF
TRBV25-1	few	TRBJ1-2	-	TGTGCCAGCAGGACAGGCTATGGCTACACCTTC	CASRTGYGYTF
TRBV30	few	TRBJ1-1	-	TGTGCCTGGAGTGTAGTCAGAAGTTCAGAAGCTTTCTTT	CAWSVVRSSEAFF
TRBV5-4	-	TRBJ2-1	-	TGTGCCAGCAGCTTAATGAGAGAGACCTACAATGAGCAGTTCTTC	CASSLMRETYNEQFF
TRBV27	-	TRBJ1-1	-	TGTGCCAGCAGCTCCCGGGATGGGGGCACTGAAGCTTTCTTT	CASSSRDGGTEAFF
TRBV7-2	-	TRBJ2-3	-	TGTGCCAGCAGCTTGCCCCCAGGCGAGTCACAGTATTTT	CASSLPPGESQYF
TRBV7-9	-	TRBJ2-5	TRBD1	TGTGCCAGCAGCTTAGCCCCAGGGGGCCGAGAGACCCAGTACTTC	CASSLAPGGRETQYF
TRBV27	-	TRBJ2-7	-	TGTGCCAGCAGTCCCTTGGGCAGGGACTACGAGCAGTACTTC	CASSPLGRDYEQYF
TRBV7-8	-	TRBJ2-7	-	TGTGCCAGCACCCGAGAGGCTAGCGCGTCGTACGAGCAGTACTTC	CASTREASASYEQYF
TRBV4-1	-	TRBJ2-7	-	TGCGCCAGCAGCCAAGAGGTGGGGAGCTCCACCTACGAGCAGTACTTC	CASSQEVGSSTYEQYF
TRBV9	-	TRBJ2-3	TRBD2	TGTGCCAGCAGCCGAGGGACTAGCGGGGTCCCTAGCACAGATACGCAGTATTTT	CASSRGTSGVPSTDTQYF
TRBV6-1	-	TRBJ2-7	TRBD1	TGTGCCAGCAGTGACCCTCCGGGACAGGGACCGGGCGAGCAGTACTTC	CASSDPPGQGPGEQYF
TRBV29-1	-	TRBJ2-1	-	TGCAGCGTCCCTAGCAAGCCGGGGGAAGGGCAGTTCTTC	CSVPSKPGEGQFF
TRBV19	few	TRBJ2-2	-	TGTGCCAGTAGCTCACGGGTGAACACCGGGGAGCTGTTTTTT	CASSSRVNTGELFF
TRBV6-1	-	TRBJ2-5	-	TGTGCCAGCAGTGAAAATGGGAGGACCCAGTACTTC	CASSENGRTQYF
TRBV9	once	TRBJ1-2	TRBD1	TGTGCCAGCAGCGTGGGACAGGAGAACTATGGCTACACCTTC	CASSVGQENYGYTF
TRBV2	-	TRBJ1-1	-	TGTGCCAGGGGGGAGGAGAACACTGAAGCTTTCTTT	CARGEENTEAFF
TRBV2	-	TRBJ1-4	-	TGTGCCAGCAGGGAGGGTGCAACTAATGAAAAACTGTTTTTT	CASREGATNEKLFF
TRBV2	-	TRBJ1-5	-	TGTGCCAGCAGTGGCCGGGACAGCAATCAGCCCCAGCATTTT	CASSGRDSNQPQHF
TRBV28	few	TRBJ2-1	-	TGTGCCAGCAGTTTCCCGGACAATGAGCAGTTCTTC	CASSFPDNEQFF
TRBV29-1	few	TRBJ1-2	-	TGCAGCGTTGAGACCACACGGCTCTATGGCTACACCTTC	CSVETTRLYGYTF
TRBV13	-	TRBJ2-1	-	TGTGCCAGCGGCCAGGGACACCTTCGCGTTGAGCAGTTCTTC	CASGQGHLRVEQFF
TRBV5-1	-	TRBJ2-3	-	TGCGCCAGCACCCACTGGCGGGTCACAGATACGCAGTATTTT	CASTHWRVTDTQYF
TRBV5-6	-	TRBJ1-1	-	TGTGCCAGCAGCTTGGGGGTGGTGGACACTGAAGCTTTCTTT	CASSLGVVDTEAFF
TRBV9	-	TRBJ1-2	-	TGTGCCAGCAGCCCCGGGGACCTGAAACGACTTGGCTACACCTTC	CASSPGDLKRLGYTF
TRBV29-1	-	TRBJ1-5	TRBD1	TGCAGCGTTGCACAAGACAGGGGCGCCAATCAGCCCCAGCATTTT	CSVAQDRGANQPQHF
TRBV29-1	-	TRBJ1-1	-	TGCAGCGACGGCGTGGAGGGGCCGAACACTGAAGCTTTCTTT	CSDGVEGPNTEAFF
TRBV29-1	few	TRBJ1-2	-	TGCAGCGTTGCGGGTCTTGGACCGGCGCATGGCTACACCTTC	CSVAGLGPAHGYTF
TRBV4-1	few	TRBJ2-1	-	TGCGCCAGCAGTCTCGGGACATCGTACAATGAGCAGTTCTTC	CASSLGTSYNEQFF
TRBV9	-	TRBJ1-1	-	TGTGCCAGCAGCCTGGAGGGGAACACTGAAGCTTTCTTT	CASSLEGNTEAFF
TRBV19	-	TRBJ2-7	-	TGTGCCAGTACTCGGGGCCCTACCTACGAGCAGTACTTC	CASTRGPTYEQYF
TRBV29-1	once	TRBJ1-1	TRBD1	TGCAGCGTCCCAGGGGGAGGTACTGAAGCTTTCTTT	CSVPGGGTEAFF
TRBV2	few	TRBJ2-5	-	TGTGCCAGCAGGGGAGAGTACAACCAGGAGACCCAGTACTTC	CASRGEYNQETQYF
TRBV4-1	-	TRBJ2-1	-	TGCGCCAGCAGCCGCCTCAATTCCCCTAGCAATGAGCAGTTCTTC	CASSRLNSPSNEQFF
TRBV13	-	TRBJ1-6	-	TGTGCCAGCAGCTTGCGGGATTTCGAATCACCCCTCCACTTT	CASSLRDFESPLHF
TRBV4-2	few	TRBJ2-7	TRBD1	TGTGCCAGCAGCCTGGACAGGGGGCCGGGGGAGCAGTACTTC	CASSLDRGPGEQYF